A single sample gave rise to the 24 T cell receptor beta chains below, sequenced in a study of shared clonotypes between healthy human individuals (TCRdb year 2020). Library preparation employed the immunoSEQ multiplex PCR assay. Imported from immuneACCESS, the table was reduced by TCRdb to in-frame sequences with V and J called. These copies leave out some clones; in studies compared against another copy, an unresolved V gene accounts for under half, and the cause of the remainder is not known. The sample contains approximately 1.5 million clones, 98% of them found a single time. About 0.42% of the sample goes to the ten largest clones. The sequencing input was naive CD4+ T cells sorted from blood. What this sample's cell subset or site label stands for: CD45RA+ positively selected. The receptors were gathered from a man younger than 40 in good health.

This chain uses TRBV7-9 with TRBJ2-5; D unclear. Germline V gene data show CDR1 as SEHNR and CDR2 as FQNEAQ (reference sequence). The CDR3 is made up of 14 amino acids. V gave up 1 base and J gave up 4 bases, with 10 bases separating them. CDR3 in amino acids: CASSLVARPETQYF. In DNA, the CDR3 is TGTGCCAGCAGCTTAGTCGCCAGACCAGAGACCCAGTACTTC.

This chain uses TRBV28 with TRBJ2-7, with 12 bases matching TRBD2. From germline, CDR1 is MDHEN and CDR2 SYDVKM. V dropped 8 bases and J dropped 3; count of bases not matched to a gene: 14. This CDR3 is 17 amino acids long. CDR3 coding DNA: TGTGCCAGCGCCGGACTAGCGGGACAAAACCTAGACTACGAGCAGTACTTC. It codes for CASAGLAGQNLDYEQYF.

This chain links TRBV30 with TRBJ1-4; D may be TRBD1 (5 bases). The length of the CDR3 is 14 residues. CDR1 GTSNPN and CDR2 SVGIG come from the germline V gene (reference sequence). Trimming pared 5 bases from V and 1 base from J, leaving 11 bases between. CDR3 DNA: TGTGCCTGGTGCCCGGGGGGAACTAATGAAAAACTGTTTTTT. Protein sequence: CAWCPGGTNEKLFF.

The rearrangement links TRBV27 to TRBJ2-1, with D perhaps TRBD1 (6 bases). The germline V gene has CDR1 MNHEY and CDR2 SMNVEV (reference sequence). This CDR3 comprises 13 residues. V lost 4 bases and J lost 7, with 11 bases in between. The CDR3 region is CASSSADRNEQFF. CDR3 DNA sequence: TGTGCCAGCAGTTCGGCCGACAGGAATGAGCAGTTCTTC.

J is TRBJ2-1 and V is TRBV4-1; the D gene is possibly TRBD2 (6 bases). The germline V gene has CDR1 MGHRA and CDR2 YSYEKL. CDR3 length: 11 residues. With 8 bases removed from V and 4 bases from J, the gap between germline ends came to 6 bases. In DNA form, the CDR3 reads TGCGCCAGCGGGAGGTACAATGAGCAGTTCTTC. Translating it yields CASGRYNEQFF.

The chain joins TRBV5-1 to TRBJ2-7; D is uncertain. Looked up from germline, CDR1 is SGHRS and CDR2 is YFSETQ. This CDR3 spans 13 amino acids. V was shortened by 0 bases and J by 3 bases, with 7 bases between the two germline ends. The CDR3 nucleotides are TGCGCCAGCAGCTTGGACGGACGCTACGAGCAGTACTTC. Translating it yields CASSLDGRYEQYF. Filled out from reference TRBV5-1 and TRBJ2-7, the complete variable domain reads KAGVTQTPRYLIKTRGQQVTLSCSPISGHRSVSWYQQTPGQGLQFLFEYFSETQRNKGNFPGRFSGRQFSNSRSEMNVSTLELGDSALYLCASSLDGRYEQYFGPGTRLTVT.

The V gene is TRBV15, the J gene TRBJ1-5; no definite D call. Germline V gives CDR1 LNHNV, CDR2 YYDKDF (reference sequence). V was clipped by 1 base and J by 0 bases, with 4 bases between them. The CDR3 consists of 14 residues. CDR3 region: CATSRGFSNQPQHF. The CDR3 nucleotides read TGTGCCACCAGCAGAGGGTTTAGCAATCAGCCCCAGCATTTT.

The CDR3 loop is CASSPPTSGSRNEQFF. CDR3 DNA sequence: TGTGCCAGCAGCCCACCGACTAGCGGGAGCCGGAATGAGCAGTTCTTC. The chain couples TRBV7-9 to TRBJ2-1, with TRBD2 identical over 12 bases. Germline V gene lookup returns CDR1 SEHNR and CDR2 FQNEAQ (reference sequence). The CDR3 length is 16 residues. Germline trimming cut 5 bases from V and 7 bases from J; bases unmatched to any gene: 9.

CDR3 coding DNA: TGTGCCAGCAGTCCACTCTACAATCCCATGTTGGAGGACGAGCAGTACTTC. It translates to CASSPLYNPMLEDEQYF. V gene TRBV28 combines with J gene TRBJ2-7; D perhaps matches TRBD2 (5 bases). This CDR3 has 17 amino acids. Deletions cut 5 bases from V and 5 bases from J, with 25 bases between. The germline V gene encodes CDR1 MDHEN and CDR2 SYDVKM.

A note on this clone: This same CDR3 is encoded by further DNA sequences in the sample. This rearrangement joins TRBV6-1 to TRBJ2-7; maybe TRBD2 (6 bases). The CDR3 loop spans 14 amino acids. V lost 5 bases and J lost 0, with 11 bases in between. CDR1 MNHNS and CDR2 SASEGT come from the germline V gene. CDR3 bases: TGTGCCAGCAGTCGTAGCGGTTCCTCCTACGAGCAGTACTTC. This sequence encodes CASSRSGSSYEQYF.

This chain uses TRBV5-1 with TRBJ2-7; 10 bases line up with TRBD1. V lost 7 bases and J lost 3; bases outside the gene matches: 19. This CDR3 region has 18 residues. Looked up from germline, CDR1 is SGHRS and CDR2 is YFSETQ. The CDR3 DNA follows: TGCGCCAGCGACCTCCGGGACAGGGGCTCCCTAGTGGGCTACGAGCAGTACTTC. This translates into CASDLRDRGSLVGYEQYF.

CDR3 region: CASSLDPSRGTGELFF. The DNA of the CDR3 is TGCGCCAGCAGCTTGGATCCCTCGCGGGGCACCGGGGAGCTGTTTTTT. The V and J genes are TRBV5-1 and TRBJ2-2; D is possibly TRBD2 (6 bases). Between the trimmed V and J ends, which lost 0 bases and 4 bases, there was a span of 13 bases. Germline CDR1 SGHRS, CDR2 YFSETQ. The CDR3 sequence is 16 residues long.

The chain carries TRBV28 and TRBJ1-2, with D unresolved. The CDR3 length is 14 residues. In germline, CDR1 is MDHEN, CDR2 SYDVKM. The V end was cut by 2 bases, the J end by 4 bases, with 11 bases between. The CDR3 here is CASSLNSGFYGYTF. The CDR3 bases are TGTGCCAGCAGTTTAAATTCAGGATTCTATGGCTACACCTTC.

The chain has TRBV7-2 and TRBJ2-1; 8 nucleotides match TRBD2. The trim removed 5 bases at V and 8 bases at J, leaving 14 bases unmatched. This CDR3 has 16 amino acids. The V gene's germline CDR1 is SGHTA and CDR2 FQGNSA. The CDR3 protein is CASSGQRGINVDEQFF. The CDR3 DNA sequence: TGTGCCAGCAGCGGCCAGCGGGGGATAAATGTCGATGAGCAGTTCTTC.

This chain links TRBV27 with TRBJ2-7; 7 bases align to TRBD2. CDR3 size: 13 residues. Germline CDR1 and CDR2: MNHEY and SMNVEV (reference sequence). V gave up 5 bases and J gave up 5 bases; unmatched junction bases: 6. The CDR3 reads CASSQTSIDEQYF. CDR3 coding DNA: TGTGCCAGCAGTCAGACTAGCATCGACGAGCAGTACTTC.

V usage is TRBV11-2 and J usage is TRBJ1-2; 7 nucleotides match TRBD1. The germline V gene encodes CDR1 SGHAT and CDR2 FQNNGV. The trim removed 3 bases at V and 3 bases at J, leaving 13 bases unmatched. The CDR3 runs to 17 residues. The CDR3 region has the DNA TGTGCCAGCAGCTTGTTTCCCACAGGGGCCCGATACTATGGCTACACCTTC. Residues: CASSLFPTGARYYGYTF.

The J gene is TRBJ2-1, the V gene TRBV18, with 7 bases fitting TRBD1. Losses at the gene ends were 5 bases for V and 1 base for J; bases not matched to a gene: 5. CDR3 length: 15 residues. Germline loops: CDR1 KGHSH, CDR2 LQKENI. The CDR3 here is CASSSAGGSYNEQFF. CDR3 DNA sequence: TGTGCCAGCTCATCAGCAGGGGGATCCTACAATGAGCAGTTCTTC.

V and J are TRBV30 and TRBJ1-5; unclear D gene. V lost 0 bases and J 8 bases, leaving 14 bases between the germline ends. The germline V gene has CDR1 GTSNPN and CDR2 SVGIG (reference sequence). The CDR3 contains 14 residues. Here the CDR3 DNA reads TGTGCCTGGAGTGTGACCCGGAACGGGGAGCCCCAGCATTTT. It codes for CAWSVTRNGEPQHF. Together with reference TRBV30 and TRBJ1-5, the CDR3 gives the full variable domain: SQTIHQWPATLVQPVGSPLSLECTVEGTSNPNLYWYRQAAGRGLQLLFYSVGIGQISSEVPQNLSASRPQDRQFILSSKKLLLSDSGFYLCAWSVTRNGEPQHFGDGTRLSIL.

V and J are TRBV5-1 and TRBJ2-2; D may be TRBD1 (5 bases). The ends were cut back, 0 bases at V and 8 bases at J, with 14 bases in the middle. CDR3 length equals 15 residues. Looked up from germline, CDR1 is SGHRS and CDR2 is YFSETQ. The CDR3 bases are TGCGCCAGCAGCTTGGCGGGCAGGGATCGAGGGGAGCTGTTTTTT. This sequence encodes CASSLAGRDRGELFF.

The chain uses TRBV28 and TRBJ1-5, with D perhaps TRBD1 (5 bases). The CDR3 has 16 amino acids. V was clipped by 3 bases and J by 4 bases, with 16 bases between them. The germline CDR1 and CDR2 sequences are MDHEN and SYDVKM. Here the CDR3 reads CASSFTGLHSNQPQHF. For the CDR3, the DNA is TGTGCCAGCAGTTTCACAGGATTACACTCAAATCAGCCCCAGCATTTT.

This chain connects TRBV19 to TRBJ1-2; no firm D call. The ends were cut back, 3 bases at V and 2 bases at J, with 7 bases in the middle. Germline V lookup: CDR1 LNHDA, CDR2 SQIVND (reference sequence). There are 13 residues in the CDR3. CDR3 amino acids: CASSMAVNYGYTF. The CDR3 DNA is TGTGCCAGTAGTATGGCGGTAAACTATGGCTACACCTTC.

The V call is TRBV2, the J call TRBJ2-7, with TRBD2 matching over 10 bases. The CDR3 totals 14 residues. The junction had 3 bases not matched to a gene; V was cut back by 4 bases and J by 3 bases. Germline CDR1 is SNHLY and CDR2 is FYNNEI. The CDR3 DNA reads as TGTGCCAGCAGTGTTTCTAGCGGGAGCTACGAGCAGTACTTC. It is translated as CASSVSSGSYEQYF.

This chain connects TRBV6-5 to TRBJ2-2, with D hard to call. V gave up 7 bases and J gave up 2 bases, with 8 bases separating them. The CDR3 sequence is 13 residues long. Germline V gene sequence: CDR1 MNHEY, CDR2 SVGAGI. CDR3 sequence reads: CASTTLNTGELFF. The CDR3 bases are TGTGCCAGCACGACCCTTAACACCGGGGAGCTGTTTTTT.

This rearrangement joins TRBV9 to TRBJ2-1, with TRBD2 matching 8 bases. Looked up from germline, CDR1 is SGDLS and CDR2 is YYNGEE. The CDR3 loop spans 15 amino acids. The ends lost 5 bases at V and 0 bases at J; junction bases unmatched: 4. Written as DNA, the CDR3 is TGTGCCAGCAGTGACGGGACTAGCTCCTACAATGAGCAGTTCTTC. Translated, it gives CASSDGTSSYNEQFF.